The 25 T cell receptor beta chains below all came from one sample that was sequenced in a study of cytomegalovirus exposure and HLA in healthy donors (dated by TCRdb to about 2017). Preparation of the library involved the immunoSEQ multiplex PCR assay. The multiplex PCR relied on a mix of 60 forward primers for TCR Vbeta segments and 13 reverse primers for TCR Jbeta segments. The table was pulled from immuneACCESS by TCRdb, which kept in-frame rearrangements only. Such tables lose some clones; where checked, under half of the loss comes from unresolved V genes, and the rest has no known cause. Within this sample are about 97,000 clones, with about four fifths of them counted one time only. The top ten clonotypes cover more than 4.5% of the sample. The sequenced sample consisted of PBMCs. These receptor sequences come from a man aged 40-49 years in good health and CMV-seropositive.

This clone has only a few counts. The rearrangement uses TRBV25-1 and TRBJ2-1; a possible D gene is TRBD1 (5 bases). Germline V lookup: CDR1 MGHDK, CDR2 SYGVNS. The CDR3 sequence is 14 residues long. Trimming took off 4 bases at V and 9 bases at J, with 16 bases between the two ends. DNA for the CDR3: TGTGCCAGCAGTGGTGCCCCAGGGTACGGTGAGCAGTTCTTC. This encodes CASSGAPGYGEQFF.

This rearrangement joins TRBV9 to TRBJ1-1; D gene uncertain. The germline CDR1 and CDR2 sequences are SGDLS and YYNGEE. The germline V and J ends were trimmed by 3 bases and 4 bases, with 13 bases remaining between them. The CDR3 is 14 residues long. This CDR3 is CASSADLRATEAFF. The CDR3 bases are TGTGCCAGCAGCGCCGACCTGAGGGCCACTGAAGCTTTCTTT.

The CDR3: CAISAQGTGNQPQHF. DNA for the CDR3: TGTGCCATCAGTGCGCAGGGAACGGGCAATCAGCCCCAGCATTTT. V usage is TRBV10-3 and J usage is TRBJ1-5; weak D call: TRBD1 (5 bases). The length of the CDR3 is 15 residues. The V gene's germline CDR1 is ENHRY and CDR2 SYGVKD. V lost 4 bases and J lost 2, with 12 bases in between.

Only one count was recorded for this clone. The rearrangement uses TRBV4-1 and TRBJ1-2, with D possibly being TRBD1 (5 bases). CDR1 and CDR2 from the germline V gene are MGHRA and YSYEKL. The CDR3 totals 16 residues. The germline V and J ends were trimmed by 0 bases and 4 bases, with 15 bases remaining between them. The CDR3 sequence: CASSQEVGGATYGYTF. The CDR3 nucleotides are TGCGCCAGCAGCCAAGAGGTCGGGGGAGCTACCTATGGCTACACCTTC.

This clone was seen a few times. Compared with germline, one end of the junction differs, possibly owing to a read error. V is TRBV7-9 and J is TRBJ2-2, with 8 bases identical to TRBD1. The CDR3 is 16 amino acids. Germline V gives CDR1 SEHNR, CDR2 FQNEAQ (reference sequence). The DNA of the CDR3 is TGTTCCAGCAGCCCCCCCGGGACAGGCGGCACCGGGGAGCTGTTTTTT. This sequence encodes CSSSPPGTGGTGELFF.

Turning to this clone: The junction departs from the called germline gene at one end, perhaps through a read error. The chain has TRBV7-2 and TRBJ1-1; D call uncertain. The length of the CDR3 is 14 residues. Germline V gene sequence: CDR1 SGHTA, CDR2 FQGNSA. CDR3 region: CASSLAAGNTEAFF. DNA of the CDR3: TGTGCCAGCAGCCTAGCCGCAGGGAACACTGAAGCTTTCTTT. Supplemented by reference TRBV7-2 and TRBJ1-1, the full variable domain reads GAGVSQSPSNKVTEKGKDVELRCDPISGHTALYWYRQSLGQGLEFLIYFQGNSAPDKSGLPSDRFSAERTGGSVSTLTIQRTQQEDSAVYLCASSLAAGNTEAFFGQGTRLTVV.

This clone was seen a handful of times. DNA of the CDR3: TGTGCCAGCAGTGGGGCGACAGGGGGCTTCCGCGGCACAGATACGCAGTATTTT. Its translation: CASSGATGGFRGTDTQYF. This sequence joins TRBV2 and TRBJ2-3; 10 bases are shared with TRBD1. Germline values: CDR1 SNHLY, CDR2 FYNNEI. Trimming cost V 4 bases and J 1 base; bases outside gene matches: 11. This CDR3 has 18 residues.

The rearrangement links TRBV19 to TRBJ1-1; a weak D match, TRBD1 (5 bases). Trimming removed 7 bases at V and 12 bases at J, with 21 bases between. The CDR3 totals 13 residues. Per germline, CDR1 LNHDA and CDR2 SQIVND (reference sequence). The CDR3 protein is CASKVWGVEESFF. CDR3 sequence (DNA): TGTGCCAGTAAGGTTTGGGGGGTGGAGGAGTCTTTCTTT. The full variable domain, in which reference TRBV19 and TRBJ1-1 provide the parts outside the CDR3, is DGGITQSPKYLFRKEGQNVTLSCEQNLNHDAMYWYRQDPGQGLRLIYYSQIVNDFQKGDIAEGYSVSREKKESFPLTVTSAQKNPTAFYLCASKVWGVEESFFGQGTRLTVV.

J is TRBJ2-1 and V is TRBV10-1; D possibly corresponds to TRBD2 (6 bases). The germline CDR1 and CDR2 sequences are WNHNN and SYGVQD (reference sequence). This CDR3 is 14 amino acids long. Trimming shortened V by 2 bases and J by 3 bases, and 8 bases separated the two germline ends. The CDR3 nucleotides read TGCGCCAGCAGTGAGGCGGGAAACTACAATGAGCAGTTCTTC. Translated: CASSEAGNYNEQFF.

This chain links TRBV6-4 with TRBJ1-2; no definite D call. V was clipped by 8 bases and J by 8 bases, with 21 bases between them. This CDR3 has 14 residues. Germline V CDR1 and CDR2: MRHNA, SNTAGT. CDR3 DNA sequence: TGTGCCAGCTCGAGAGGAAACAACGGTGGAGGCTACACCTTC. It yields the protein CASSRGNNGGGYTF.

The chain couples TRBV6-6 to TRBJ1-2; a possible D gene is TRBD1 (5 bases). The CDR3 covers 12 residues. V gave up 6 bases and J gave up 4 bases, with 9 bases separating them. The germline CDR1 and CDR2 sequences are MNHNY and SVGAGI (reference sequence). CDR3 protein: CASRQGVYGYTF. CDR3 DNA: TGTGCCAGCAGGCAAGGGGTCTATGGCTACACCTTC.

This clone was observed a single time. The chain carries TRBV15 and TRBJ2-5, with a possible D match to TRBD2 (6 bases). The V and J ends lost 8 bases and 0 bases respectively, with 7 bases between them. Germline assignment: CDR1 LNHNV and CDR2 YYDKDF (reference sequence). The CDR3 has 12 amino acids. CDR3 bases: TGTGCCACCGGGGGGTACCAAGAGACCCAGTACTTC. Translated, it gives CATGGYQETQYF. Together with reference TRBV15 and TRBJ2-5, the CDR3 gives the full variable domain: DAMVIQNPRYQVTQFGKPVTLSCSQTLNHNVMYWYQQKSSQAPKLLFHYYDKDFNNEADTPDNFQSRRPNTSFCFLDIRSPGLGDTAMYLCATGGYQETQYFGPGTRLLVL.

The gene calls are TRBV5-4 and TRBJ2-2; TRBD1 matches 9 bases. This CDR3 spans 16 amino acids. Unmatched junction bases numbered 8, after V lost 4 bases and J lost 4 bases. Per germline, CDR1 SGHNT and CDR2 YYREEE (reference sequence). Here the CDR3 DNA reads TGTGCCAGCAGCGTACACAGGGGGCCGGGCACCGGGGAGCTGTTTTTT. This translates into CASSVHRGPGTGELFF.

The chain uses TRBV20-1 and TRBJ1-2; D uncertain. Trimming shortened V by 1 base and J by 4 bases, and 4 bases separated the two germline ends. In germline, CDR1 is DFQATT, CDR2 SNEGSKA (reference sequence). This CDR3 has 11 residues. CDR3 residues: CSARGAYGYTF. In DNA, the CDR3 is TGCAGTGCTAGAGGGGCCTATGGCTACACCTTC.

V usage is TRBV6-6 and J usage is TRBJ2-1; 8 nucleotides agree with TRBD2. Trimming took 2 bases from V and 5 from J; bases not matched to a gene: 5. There are 15 residues in the CDR3. Germline V CDR1 and CDR2: MNHNY, SVGAGI (reference sequence). CDR3 bases: TGTGCCAGCAGTTACCAGTCGGGGGGGGACAATGAGCAGTTCTTC. This encodes CASSYQSGGDNEQFF.

This chain joins TRBV6-5 and TRBJ1-2; tentatively, D is TRBD1 (6 bases). Germline CDR1 reads MNHEY; CDR2 reads SVGAGI. This CDR3 is built from 14 residues. V lost 2 bases, J lost 4 bases, and 11 bases lay in between. The CDR3 DNA follows: TGTGCCAGCAGTTACGGACAGTTTTTCTATGGCTACACCTTC. It codes for CASSYGQFFYGYTF.

This clone was recorded only once. The V and J genes are TRBV27 and TRBJ2-6, with 7 nucleotides matching TRBD1. Germline CDR1 MNHEY, CDR2 SMNVEV (reference sequence). This CDR3 has 21 residues. J was trimmed by 0 bases and V by 5 bases; bases with no gene match: 19. CDR3 sequence: CASSPRTGLQISRSGANVLTF. The CDR3 nucleotides are TGTGCCAGCAGTCCCAGGACAGGCTTACAAATCTCCCGCTCTGGGGCCAACGTCCTGACTTTC.

The chain recombines TRBV4-1 with TRBJ1-2; a possible D gene is TRBD1 (6 bases). CDR1 and CDR2 (germline): MGHRA, YSYEKL. This CDR3 spans 16 amino acids. Trimming stripped 4 bases from V and 4 bases from J, with 19 bases between. CDR3 nucleotide sequence: TGCGCCAGCAGCCCCCCGTTGGGGGCGTTAGGCTATGGCTACACCTTC. Protein: CASSPPLGALGYGYTF.

This chain links TRBV6-5 with TRBJ1-1, with TRBD1 as a possible D gene (5 bases). V was cut by 9 bases and J by 1 base, with 12 bases left in between. This CDR3 spans 13 amino acids. CDR1 MNHEY and CDR2 SVGAGI come from the germline V gene. The CDR3 nucleotides are TGTGCCAGTACCGGGACTAGGAACACTGAAGCTTTCTTT. It encodes CASTGTRNTEAFF.

J is TRBJ2-4 and V is TRBV27; tentative D call: TRBD2 (5 bases). Per germline, CDR1 MNHEY and CDR2 SMNVEV (reference sequence). V was clipped by 5 bases and J by 4 bases, with 12 bases between them. CDR3 length equals 14 residues. The CDR3 reads CASSPWGAKNIQYF. Here the CDR3 DNA reads TGTGCCAGCAGTCCCTGGGGAGCGAAAAACATTCAGTACTTC.

V gene TRBV6-5 combines with J gene TRBJ1-1, with 8 positions matching TRBD1. Germline V gene sequence: CDR1 MNHEY, CDR2 SVGAGI. V was clipped by 6 bases and J by 1 base; unmatched bases: 1. The CDR3 runs 13 residues. The CDR3 region has the DNA TGTGCCAGCAGGCAGGGGGCGAACACTGAAGCTTTCTTT. Translated: CASRQGANTEAFF.

The chain combines TRBV19 with TRBJ2-7; TRBD2 is a possible D gene (6 bases). Germline CDR1 reads LNHDA; CDR2 reads SQIVND (reference sequence). The CDR3 is made up of 15 amino acids. V lost 6 bases, J lost 0 bases, and 15 bases lay in between. CDR3 coding DNA: TGTGCCAGTAGCCCTGGGAGGCATAGCTCCTACGAGCAGTACTTC. This translates into CASSPGRHSSYEQYF. Based on the CDR3 plus reference TRBV19 and TRBJ2-7, the full variable domain is DGGITQSPKYLFRKEGQNVTLSCEQNLNHDAMYWYRQDPGQGLRLIYYSQIVNDFQKGDIAEGYSVSREKKESFPLTVTSAQKNPTAFYLCASSPGRHSSYEQYFGPGTRLTVT.

This sequence joins TRBV15 and TRBJ1-1; D unclear. Deletions cut 0 bases from V and 0 bases from J, with 5 bases between. Germline CDR1 LNHNV, CDR2 YYDKDF (reference sequence). The CDR3 covers 14 residues. CDR3 coding DNA: TGTGCCACCAGCAGAGAGAGGATGAACACTGAAGCTTTCTTT. As protein: CATSRERMNTEAFF.

The chain has TRBV6-1 and TRBJ1-6; D is uncertain. Germline CDR1 reads MNHNS; CDR2 reads SASEGT. V was pared by 4 bases and J by 6 bases, with 13 bases between. The CDR3 spans 15 residues. The CDR3 loop reads CASSVRFAGNSPLHF. The CDR3 DNA sequence: TGTGCCAGCAGTGTTCGGTTTGCTGGTAATTCACCCCTCCACTTT.

The rearrangement uses TRBV6-5 and TRBJ1-1; D unclear. The CDR3 runs 15 residues. From germline, CDR1 is MNHEY and CDR2 SVGAGI. V dropped 1 base and J dropped 0 bases, with 9 bases sitting between them. The CDR3 spells CASSYFDTLNTEAFF. In DNA form, the CDR3 reads TGTGCCAGCAGTTACTTCGACACATTGAACACTGAAGCTTTCTTT.